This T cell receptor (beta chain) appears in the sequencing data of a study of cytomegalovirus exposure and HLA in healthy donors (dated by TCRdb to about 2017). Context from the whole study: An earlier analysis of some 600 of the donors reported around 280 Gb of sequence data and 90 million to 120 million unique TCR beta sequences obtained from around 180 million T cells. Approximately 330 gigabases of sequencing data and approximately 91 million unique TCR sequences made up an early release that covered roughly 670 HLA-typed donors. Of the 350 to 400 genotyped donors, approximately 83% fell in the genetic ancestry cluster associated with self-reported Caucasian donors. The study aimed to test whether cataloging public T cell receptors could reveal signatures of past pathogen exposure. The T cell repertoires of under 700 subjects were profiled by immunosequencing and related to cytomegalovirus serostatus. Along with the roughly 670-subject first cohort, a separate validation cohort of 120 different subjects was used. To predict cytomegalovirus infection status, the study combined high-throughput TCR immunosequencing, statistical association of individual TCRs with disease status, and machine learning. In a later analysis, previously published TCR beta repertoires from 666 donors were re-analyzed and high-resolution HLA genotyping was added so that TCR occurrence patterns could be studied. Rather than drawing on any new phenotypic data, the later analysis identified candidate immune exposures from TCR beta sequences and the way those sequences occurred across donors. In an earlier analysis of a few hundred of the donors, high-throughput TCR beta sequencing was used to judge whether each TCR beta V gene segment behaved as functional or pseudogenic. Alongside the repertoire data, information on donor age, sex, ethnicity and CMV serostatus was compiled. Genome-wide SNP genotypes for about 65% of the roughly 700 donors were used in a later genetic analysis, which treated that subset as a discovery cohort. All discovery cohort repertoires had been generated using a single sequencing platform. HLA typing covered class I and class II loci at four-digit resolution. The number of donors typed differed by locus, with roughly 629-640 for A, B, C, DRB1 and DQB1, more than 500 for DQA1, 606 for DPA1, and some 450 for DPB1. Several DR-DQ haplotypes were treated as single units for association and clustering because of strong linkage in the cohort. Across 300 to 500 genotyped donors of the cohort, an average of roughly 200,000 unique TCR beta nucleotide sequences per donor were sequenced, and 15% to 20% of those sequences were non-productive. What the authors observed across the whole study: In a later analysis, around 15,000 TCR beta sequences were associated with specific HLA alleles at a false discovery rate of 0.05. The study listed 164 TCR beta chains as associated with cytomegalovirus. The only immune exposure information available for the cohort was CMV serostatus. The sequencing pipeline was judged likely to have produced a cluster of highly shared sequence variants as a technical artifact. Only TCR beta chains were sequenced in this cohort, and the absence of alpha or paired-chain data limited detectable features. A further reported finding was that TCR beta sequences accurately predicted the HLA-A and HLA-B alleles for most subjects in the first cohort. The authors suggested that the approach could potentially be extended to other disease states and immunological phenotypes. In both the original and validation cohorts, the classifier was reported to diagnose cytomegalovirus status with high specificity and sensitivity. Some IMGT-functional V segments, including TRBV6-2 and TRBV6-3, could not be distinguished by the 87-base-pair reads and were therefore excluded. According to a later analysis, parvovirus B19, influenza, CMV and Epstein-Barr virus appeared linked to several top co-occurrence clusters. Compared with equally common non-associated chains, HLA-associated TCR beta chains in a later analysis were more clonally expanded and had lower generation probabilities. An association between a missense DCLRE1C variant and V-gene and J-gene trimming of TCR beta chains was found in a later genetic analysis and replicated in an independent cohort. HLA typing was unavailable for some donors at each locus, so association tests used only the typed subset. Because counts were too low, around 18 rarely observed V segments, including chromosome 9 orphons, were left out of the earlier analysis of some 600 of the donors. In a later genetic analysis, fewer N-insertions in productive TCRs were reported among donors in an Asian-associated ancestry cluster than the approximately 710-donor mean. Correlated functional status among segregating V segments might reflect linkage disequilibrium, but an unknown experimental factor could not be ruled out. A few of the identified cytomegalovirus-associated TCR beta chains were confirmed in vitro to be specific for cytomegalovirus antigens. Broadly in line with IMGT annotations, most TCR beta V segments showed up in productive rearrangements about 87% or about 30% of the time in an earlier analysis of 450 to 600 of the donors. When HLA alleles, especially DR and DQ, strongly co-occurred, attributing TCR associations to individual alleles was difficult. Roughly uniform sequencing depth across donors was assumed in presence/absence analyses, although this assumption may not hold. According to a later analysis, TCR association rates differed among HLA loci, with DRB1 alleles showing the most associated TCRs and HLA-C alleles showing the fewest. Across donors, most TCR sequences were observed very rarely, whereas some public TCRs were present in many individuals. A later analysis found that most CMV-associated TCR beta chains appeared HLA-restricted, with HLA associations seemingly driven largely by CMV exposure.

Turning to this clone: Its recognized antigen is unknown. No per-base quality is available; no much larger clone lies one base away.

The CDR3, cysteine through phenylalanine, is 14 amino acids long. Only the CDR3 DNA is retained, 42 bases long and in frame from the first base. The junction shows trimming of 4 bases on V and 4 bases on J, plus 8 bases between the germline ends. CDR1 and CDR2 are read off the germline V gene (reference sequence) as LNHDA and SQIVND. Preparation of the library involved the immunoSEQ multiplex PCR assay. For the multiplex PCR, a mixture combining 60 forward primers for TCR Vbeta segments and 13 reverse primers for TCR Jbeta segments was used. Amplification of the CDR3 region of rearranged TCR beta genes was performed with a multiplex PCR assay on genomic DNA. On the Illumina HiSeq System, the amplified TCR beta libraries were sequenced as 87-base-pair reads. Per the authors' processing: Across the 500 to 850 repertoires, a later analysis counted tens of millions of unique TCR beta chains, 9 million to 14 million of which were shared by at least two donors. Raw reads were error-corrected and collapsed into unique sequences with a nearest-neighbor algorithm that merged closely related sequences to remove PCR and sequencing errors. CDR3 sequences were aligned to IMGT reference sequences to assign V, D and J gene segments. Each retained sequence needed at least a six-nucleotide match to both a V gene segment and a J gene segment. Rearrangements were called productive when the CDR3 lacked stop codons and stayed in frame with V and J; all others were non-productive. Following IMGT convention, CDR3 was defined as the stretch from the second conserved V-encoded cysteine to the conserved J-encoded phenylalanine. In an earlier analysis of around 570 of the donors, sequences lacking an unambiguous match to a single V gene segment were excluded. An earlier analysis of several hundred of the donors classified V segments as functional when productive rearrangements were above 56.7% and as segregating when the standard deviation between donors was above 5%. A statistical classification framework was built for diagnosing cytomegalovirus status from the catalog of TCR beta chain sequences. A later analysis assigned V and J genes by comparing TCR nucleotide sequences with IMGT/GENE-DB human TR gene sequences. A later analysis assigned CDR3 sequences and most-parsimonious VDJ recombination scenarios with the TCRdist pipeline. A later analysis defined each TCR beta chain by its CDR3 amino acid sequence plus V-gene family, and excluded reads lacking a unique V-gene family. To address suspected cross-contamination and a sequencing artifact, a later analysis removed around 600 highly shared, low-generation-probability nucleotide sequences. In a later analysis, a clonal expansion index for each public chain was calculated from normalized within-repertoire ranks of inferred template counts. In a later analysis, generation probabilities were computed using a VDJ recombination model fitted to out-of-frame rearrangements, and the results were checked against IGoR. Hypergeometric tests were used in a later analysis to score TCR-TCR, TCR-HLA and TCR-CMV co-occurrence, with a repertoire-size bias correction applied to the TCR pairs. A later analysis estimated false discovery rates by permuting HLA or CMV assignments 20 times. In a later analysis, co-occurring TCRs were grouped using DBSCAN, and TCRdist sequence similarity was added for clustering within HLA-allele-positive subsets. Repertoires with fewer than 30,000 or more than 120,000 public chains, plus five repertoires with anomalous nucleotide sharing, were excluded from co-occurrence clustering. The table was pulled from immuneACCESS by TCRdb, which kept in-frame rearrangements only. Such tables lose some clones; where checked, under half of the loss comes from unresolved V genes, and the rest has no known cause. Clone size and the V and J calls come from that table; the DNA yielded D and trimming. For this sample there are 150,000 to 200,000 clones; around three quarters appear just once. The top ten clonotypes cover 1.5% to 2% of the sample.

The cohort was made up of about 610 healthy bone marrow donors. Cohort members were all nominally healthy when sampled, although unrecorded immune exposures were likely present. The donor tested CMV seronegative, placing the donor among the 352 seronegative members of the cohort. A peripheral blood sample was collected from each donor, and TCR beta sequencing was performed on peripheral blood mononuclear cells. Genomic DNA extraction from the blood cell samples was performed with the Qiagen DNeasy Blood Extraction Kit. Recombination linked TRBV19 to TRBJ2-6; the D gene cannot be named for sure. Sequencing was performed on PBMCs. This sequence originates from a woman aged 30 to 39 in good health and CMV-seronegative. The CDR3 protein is CASSTVSGANVLTF. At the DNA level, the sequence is TGTGCCAGTAGTACCGTATCCGGGGCCAACGTCCTGACTTTC.